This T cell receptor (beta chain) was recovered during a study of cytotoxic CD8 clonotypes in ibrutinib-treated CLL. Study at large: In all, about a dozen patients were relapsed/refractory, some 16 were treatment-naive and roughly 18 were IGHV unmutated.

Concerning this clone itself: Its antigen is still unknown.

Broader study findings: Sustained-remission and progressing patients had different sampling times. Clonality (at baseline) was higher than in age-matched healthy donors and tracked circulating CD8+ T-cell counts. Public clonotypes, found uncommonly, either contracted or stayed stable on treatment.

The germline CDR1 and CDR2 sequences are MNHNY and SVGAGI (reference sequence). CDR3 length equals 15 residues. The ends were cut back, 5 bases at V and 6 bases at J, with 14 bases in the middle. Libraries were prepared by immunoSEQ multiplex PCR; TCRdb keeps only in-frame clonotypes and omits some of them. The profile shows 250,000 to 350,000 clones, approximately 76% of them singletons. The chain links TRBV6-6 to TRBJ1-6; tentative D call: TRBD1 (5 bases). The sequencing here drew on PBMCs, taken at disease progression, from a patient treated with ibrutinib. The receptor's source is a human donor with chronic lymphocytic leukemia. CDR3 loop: CASSILGGFNSPLHF. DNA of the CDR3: TGTGCCAGCAGTATCTTGGGGGGGTTTAATTCACCCCTCCACTTT.